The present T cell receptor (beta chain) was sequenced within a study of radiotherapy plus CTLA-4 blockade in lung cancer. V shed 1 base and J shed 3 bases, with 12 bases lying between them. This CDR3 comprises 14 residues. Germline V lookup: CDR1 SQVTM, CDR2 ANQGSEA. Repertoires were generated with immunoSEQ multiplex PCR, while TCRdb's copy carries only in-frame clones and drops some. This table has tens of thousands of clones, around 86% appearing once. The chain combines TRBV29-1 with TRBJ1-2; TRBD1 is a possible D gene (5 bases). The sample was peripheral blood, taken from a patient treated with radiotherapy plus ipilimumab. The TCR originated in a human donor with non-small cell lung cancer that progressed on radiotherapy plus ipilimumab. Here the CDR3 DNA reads TGCAGCGTTGAAGGCCAGGGTGAGGACTATGGCTACACCTTC. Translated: CSVEGQGEDYGYTF.